The 14 T cell receptor beta chains listed next were all sequenced from one sample in a study of CD8 T cells in Susac syndrome. Random hexamers were used to reverse transcribe about 0.45 to 1 ug of RNA. Each CDR3 protein gets one entry after TCRdb re-called the immunoSEQ multiplex PCR reads with MiXCR. The sample carries some 200,000 distinct CDR3 sequences, about 94% recorded once. Sequences were obtained from CD8+ T cells from PBMCs. These receptors were collected from a human donor with multiple sclerosis.

The chain employs TRBV27 and TRBJ1-1; 8 nucleotides align to TRBD1. Germline CDR1 is MNHEY and CDR2 is SMNVEV (reference sequence). This CDR3 spans 11 amino acids. J lost 11 bases, V lost 4 bases, and 3 bases had no gene match. As DNA, the CDR3 is TGTGCCAGCAGTTGGGGACAGGTTGCTTTCTTT. Translated, it gives CASSWGQVAFF.

This clonotype was found once. The chain employs TRBV30 and TRBJ2-7; D gene uncertain. CDR1 GTSNPN and CDR2 SVGIG come from the germline V gene (reference sequence). Trimming pared 5 bases from V and 3 bases from J, leaving 8 bases between. The CDR3 covers 11 residues. The CDR3 loop is CAWRDRYEQYF. Here the CDR3 DNA reads TGTGCCTGGCGAGATCGCTACGAGCAGTACTTC. Combining the CDR3 with reference TRBV30 and TRBJ2-7 gives the whole variable domain SQTIHQWPATLVQPVGSPLSLECTVEGTSNPNLYWYRQAAGRGLQLLFYSVGIGQISSEVPQNLSASRPQDRQFILSSKKLLLSDSGFYLCAWRDRYEQYFGPGTRLTVT.

The rearrangement links TRBV5-4 to TRBJ2-3, with 10 bases identical to TRBD1. The CDR3 loop spans 16 amino acids. Germline V gene data show CDR1 as SGHNT and CDR2 as YYREEE (reference sequence). The V gene end was trimmed by 4 bases and the J gene end by 3 bases; junction bases not matched to a gene: 8. CDR3 in DNA: TGTGCCAGCAGCCATACCGGGACAGGGGTGACAGATACGCAGTATTTT. Amino acid sequence: CASSHTGTGVTDTQYF.

The chain combines TRBV29-1 with TRBJ1-3, with D possibly TRBD1 on 6 matching bases. V lost 5 bases and J lost 1, with 15 bases in between. Germline loops: CDR1 SQVTM, CDR2 ANQGSEA. The CDR3 extends over 15 amino acids. In nucleotides, the CDR3 is TGCAGCGTTAGTACAGGGAGTTCTTCTGGAAACACCATATATTTT. The encoded protein is CSVSTGSSSGNTIYF. Complete variable domain (other parts from reference TRBV29-1 and TRBJ1-3): SAVISQKPSRDICQRGTSLTIQCQVDSQVTMMFWYRQQPGQSLTLIATANQGSEATYESGFVIDKFPISRPNLTFSTLTVSNMSPEDSSIYLCSVSTGSSSGNTIYFGEGSWLTVV.

This chain joins TRBV4-1 and TRBJ1-1, with a weak D call TRBD1 (5 bases). The V end lost 7 bases, the J end lost 6 bases, and 15 bases lay between the germline ends. Germline CDR1 is MGHRA and CDR2 is YSYEKL. CDR3 length equals 13 residues. CDR3 coding DNA: TGCGCCAGCACTGGACCGGGGGTATCTGAAGCTTTCTTT. The encoded protein is CASTGPGVSEAFF.

This sequence joins TRBV12-5 and TRBJ1-1, with TRBD1 identical over 9 bases. Per germline, CDR1 LGHNT and CDR2 FRNRAP. V shed 1 base, J shed 5 bases, and the junction held 2 bases outside the gene matches. The CDR3 has 14 amino acids. The CDR3 reads CASGLGTGDTEAFF. Written as DNA, the CDR3 is TGTGCTAGTGGTTTGGGGACAGGGGATACTGAAGCTTTCTTT.

V is TRBV4-3 and J is TRBJ2-1; D unclear. Germline-derived CDR1 and CDR2 are LGHNA and YSLEER. Deletions cut 0 bases from V and 6 bases from J, with 9 bases between. This CDR3 spans 14 amino acids. The CDR3 sequence: CASSQEYLGNEQFF. In DNA, the CDR3 is TGCGCCAGCAGCCAAGAATATTTGGGCAATGAGCAGTTCTTC.

The chain recombines TRBV29-1 with TRBJ1-3; D not certain. This CDR3 is built from 13 residues. CDR1 SQVTM and CDR2 ANQGSEA come from the germline V gene. Trimming cost V 4 bases and J 0 bases, with 7 bases left between them. The CDR3 DNA reads as TGCAGCGTTGGGGTTGCCTCTGGAAACACCATATATTTT. Encoded protein: CSVGVASGNTIYF.

The chain couples TRBV30 to TRBJ2-7; D not resolved. This CDR3 is 13 amino acids long. V lost 0 bases and J 3 bases, leaving 9 bases between the germline ends. The V gene's germline CDR1 is GTSNPN and CDR2 SVGIG (reference sequence). As DNA, the CDR3 is TGTGCCTGGAGTGTAACTGTGAGCTACGAGCAGTACTTC. Protein: CAWSVTVSYEQYF.

This chain uses TRBV6-6 with TRBJ2-5; D uncertain. Deletions cut 8 bases from V and 5 bases from J, with 9 bases between. CDR1 is MNHNY and CDR2 is SVGAGI in the germline V gene (reference sequence). The CDR3 covers 11 residues. CDR3 sequence (DNA): TGTGCCAGCGGGGTGATTGAGACCCAGTACTTC. This sequence encodes CASGVIETQYF.

The rearrangement links TRBV2 to TRBJ2-1; tentatively, D is TRBD1 (5 bases). CDR3 length: 15 residues. Germline V gives CDR1 SNHLY, CDR2 FYNNEI. V was clipped by 4 bases and J by 5 bases, with 15 bases between them. CDR3 loop: CASSVPLDSNNEQFF. The CDR3 region has the DNA TGTGCCAGCAGTGTCCCTCTTGACAGTAACAATGAGCAGTTCTTC. The full variable domain, in which reference TRBV2 and TRBJ2-1 provide the parts outside the CDR3, is EPEVTQTPSHQVTQMGQEVILRCVPISNHLYFYWYRQILGQKVEFLVSFYNNEISEKSEIFDDQFSVERPDGSNFTLKIRSTKLEDSAMYFCASSVPLDSNNEQFFGPGTRLTVL.

This rearrangement joins TRBV2 to TRBJ2-3; 12 bases line up with TRBD2. The CDR3 totals 15 residues. V dropped 7 bases and J dropped 0; count of bases not matched to a gene: 2. The germline V gene has CDR1 SNHLY and CDR2 FYNNEI. CDR3 residues: CASTGLAGSTDTQYF. The DNA of the CDR3 is TGTGCCAGCACAGGACTAGCGGGGAGCACAGATACGCAGTATTTT.

V and J are TRBV2 and TRBJ2-7; unclear D gene. Looked up from germline, CDR1 is SNHLY and CDR2 is FYNNEI. The V and J ends lost 1 base and 5 bases respectively, with 12 bases between them. The CDR3 length is 14 residues. The CDR3 sequence is CASSEVSQVDEQYF. DNA of the CDR3: TGTGCCAGCAGTGAAGTCTCCCAGGTAGACGAGCAGTACTTC.

The chain couples TRBV29-1 to TRBJ2-1; D is unresolved. V dropped 5 bases and J dropped 9 bases, with 8 bases sitting between them. CDR3 length: 10 residues. Germline CDR1 and CDR2: SQVTM and ANQGSEA. The CDR3 sequence: CSVSGSEQFF. Written as DNA, the CDR3 is TGCAGCGTTTCGGGTAGTGAGCAGTTCTTC.